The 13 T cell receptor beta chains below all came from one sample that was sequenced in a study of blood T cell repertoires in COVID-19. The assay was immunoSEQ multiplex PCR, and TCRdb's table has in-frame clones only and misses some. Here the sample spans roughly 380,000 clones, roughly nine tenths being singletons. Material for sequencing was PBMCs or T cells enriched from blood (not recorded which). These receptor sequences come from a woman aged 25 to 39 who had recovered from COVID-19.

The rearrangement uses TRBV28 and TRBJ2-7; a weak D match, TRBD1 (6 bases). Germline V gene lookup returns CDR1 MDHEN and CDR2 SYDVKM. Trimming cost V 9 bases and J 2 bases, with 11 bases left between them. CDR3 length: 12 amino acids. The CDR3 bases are TGTGCCAGTCGGACAGTGCCCTACGAGCAGTACTTC. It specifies CASRTVPYEQYF. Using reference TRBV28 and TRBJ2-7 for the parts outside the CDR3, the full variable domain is DVKVTQSSRYLVKRTGEKVFLECVQDMDHENMFWYRQDPGLGLRLIYFSYDVKMKEKGDIPEGYSVSREKKERFSLILESASTNQTSMYLCASRTVPYEQYFGPGTRLTVT.

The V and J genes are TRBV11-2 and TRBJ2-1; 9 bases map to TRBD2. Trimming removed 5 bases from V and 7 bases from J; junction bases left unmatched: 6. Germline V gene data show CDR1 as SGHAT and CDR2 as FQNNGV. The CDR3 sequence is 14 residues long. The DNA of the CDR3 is TGTGCCAGCAGCCGCCCGAGCGGGGGGAATGAGCAGTTCTTC. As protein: CASSRPSGGNEQFF.

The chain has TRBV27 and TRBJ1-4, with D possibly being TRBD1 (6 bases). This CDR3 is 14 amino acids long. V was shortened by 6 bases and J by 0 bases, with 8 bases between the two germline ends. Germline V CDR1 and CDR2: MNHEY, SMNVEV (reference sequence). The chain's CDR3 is CASRSGATNEKLFF. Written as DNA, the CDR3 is TGTGCCAGCAGGTCAGGGGCAACTAATGAAAAACTGTTTTTT.

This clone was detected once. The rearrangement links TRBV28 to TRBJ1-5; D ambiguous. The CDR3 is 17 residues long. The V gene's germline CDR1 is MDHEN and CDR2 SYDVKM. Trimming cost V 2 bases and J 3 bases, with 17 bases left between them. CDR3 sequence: CASSLRDTNLNNQPQHF. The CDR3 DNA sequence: TGTGCCAGCAGTTTACGCGACACGAACCTAAACAATCAGCCCCAGCATTTT.

The CDR3 nucleotides read TGTGCCAGCAGCCAAGAAACTAGAACGCAGTATTTT. As protein: CASSQETRTQYF. The chain joins TRBV3-1 (or the pseudogene TRBV3-2) to TRBJ2-3, with D perhaps matching TRBD2 (5 bases). Germline V lookup: CDR1 LGHDT, CDR2 YNNKEL (reference sequence). The CDR3 contains 12 residues. V was trimmed by 0 bases and J by 9 bases, leaving 7 bases between them.

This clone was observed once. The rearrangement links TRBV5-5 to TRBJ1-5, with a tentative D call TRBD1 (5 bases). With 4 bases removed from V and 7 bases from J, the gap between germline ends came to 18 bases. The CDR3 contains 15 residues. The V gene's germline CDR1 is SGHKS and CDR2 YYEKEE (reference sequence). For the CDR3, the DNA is TGTGCCAGCAGCCCCCCGGGGGGGGTGGGGCAGCCCCAGCATTTT. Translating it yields CASSPPGGVGQPQHF. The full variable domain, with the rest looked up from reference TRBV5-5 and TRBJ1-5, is DAGVTQSPTHLIKTRGQQVTLRCSPISGHKSVSWYQQVLGQGPQFIFQYYEKEERGRGNFPDRFSARQFPNYSSELNVNALLLGDSALYLCASSPPGGVGQPQHFGDGTRLSIL.

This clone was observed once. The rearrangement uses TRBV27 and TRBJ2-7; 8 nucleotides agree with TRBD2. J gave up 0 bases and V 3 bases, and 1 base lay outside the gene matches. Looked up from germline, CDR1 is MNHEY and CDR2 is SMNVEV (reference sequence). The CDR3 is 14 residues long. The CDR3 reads CASSFSGNSYEQYF. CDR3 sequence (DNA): TGTGCCAGCAGTTTTAGCGGGAACTCCTACGAGCAGTACTTC.

The CDR3 region has the DNA TGTGCCAGCAGTGAGCTTGTGAGCGGGGAGCAGTTCTTC. It is translated as CASSELVSGEQFF. This chain uses TRBV6-4 with TRBJ2-1; a weak D match, TRBD2 (6 bases). The germline gives CDR1 MRHNA, CDR2 SNTAGT. This CDR3 comprises 13 residues. Trimming left V 3 bases short and J 10 bases short, with 13 bases between.

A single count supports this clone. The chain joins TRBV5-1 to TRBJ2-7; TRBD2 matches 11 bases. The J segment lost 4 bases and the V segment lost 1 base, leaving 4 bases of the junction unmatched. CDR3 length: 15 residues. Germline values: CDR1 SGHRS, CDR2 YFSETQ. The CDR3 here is CASSLPTSGTYEQYF. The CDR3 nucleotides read TGCGCCAGCAGCTTGCCGACTAGCGGGACTTACGAGCAGTACTTC.

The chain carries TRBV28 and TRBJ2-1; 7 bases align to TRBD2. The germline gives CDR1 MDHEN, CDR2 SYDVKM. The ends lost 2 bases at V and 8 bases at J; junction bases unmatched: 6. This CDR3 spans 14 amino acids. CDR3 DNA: TGTGCCAGCAGTTTACGCGGACTAGTACATGAGCAGTTCTTC. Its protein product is CASSLRGLVHEQFF. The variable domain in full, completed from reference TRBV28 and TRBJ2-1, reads DVKVTQSSRYLVKRTGEKVFLECVQDMDHENMFWYRQDPGLGLRLIYFSYDVKMKEKGDIPEGYSVSREKKERFSLILESASTNQTSMYLCASSLRGLVHEQFFGPGTRLTVL.

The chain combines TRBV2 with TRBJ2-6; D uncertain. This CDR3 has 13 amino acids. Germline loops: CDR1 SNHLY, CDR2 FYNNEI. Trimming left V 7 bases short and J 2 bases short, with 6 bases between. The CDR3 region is CASTGAGANVLTF. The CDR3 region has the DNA TGTGCCAGCACCGGTGCTGGGGCCAACGTCCTGACTTTC.

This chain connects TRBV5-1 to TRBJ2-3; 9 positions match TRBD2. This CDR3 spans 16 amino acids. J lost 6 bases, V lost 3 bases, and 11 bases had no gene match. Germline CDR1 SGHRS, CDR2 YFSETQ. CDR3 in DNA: TGCGCCAGCAGCTGGATTAGCGGGAGTGCAACCGATACGCAGTATTTT. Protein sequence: CASSWISGSATDTQYF.

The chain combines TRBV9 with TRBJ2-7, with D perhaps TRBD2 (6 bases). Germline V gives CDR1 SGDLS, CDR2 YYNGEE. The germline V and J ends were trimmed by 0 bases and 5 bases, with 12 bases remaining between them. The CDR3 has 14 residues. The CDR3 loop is CASSVGGVADEQYF. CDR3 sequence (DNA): TGTGCCAGCAGCGTAGGGGGGGTAGCGGACGAGCAGTACTTC.